This passage covers 28 T cell receptor beta chains from one sample sequenced in a study of PD-1 blockade in classical Hodgkin lymphoma. The repertoire was sequenced with immunoSEQ multiplex PCR; TCRdb's copy has only in-frame clones and lacks some. The sample has roughly 18,000 clones; around 80% are singletons. Specified time point: cycle 4 day 1 (C4D1), after 6 weeks of nivolumab. No patient escaped relapse after autologous stem cell transplantation, and brentuximab vedotin exposure varied. The sample in question was peripheral blood mononuclear cells (PBMCs), obtained before the fourth cycle of nivolumab. All receptors derive from a human donor with classical Hodgkin lymphoma.

The gene calls are TRBV27 and TRBJ2-1; D gene ambiguous. V was shortened by 8 bases and J by 2 bases, with 13 bases between the two germline ends. Germline-derived CDR1 and CDR2 are MNHEY and SMNVEV (reference sequence). The CDR3 is made up of 14 amino acids. DNA of the CDR3: TGTGCCAGCTCCTCTTGGACGGCCTACAATGAGCAGTTCTTC. It specifies CASSSWTAYNEQFF.

The chain carries TRBV15 and TRBJ2-7, with D hard to call. Germline V lookup: CDR1 LNHNV, CDR2 YYDKDF (reference sequence). There are 13 residues in the CDR3. Trimming took off 0 bases at V and 6 bases at J, with 9 bases between the two ends. The CDR3: CATSRDYVSEQYF. In DNA, the CDR3 is TGTGCCACCAGCAGAGATTATGTCAGCGAGCAGTACTTC.

The J gene is TRBJ1-4, the V gene TRBV6-1; TRBD1 aligns across 7 bases. Germline V gene data show CDR1 as MNHNS and CDR2 as SASEGT. This CDR3 region has 15 residues. V was clipped by 0 bases and J by 9 bases; unmatched bases: 7. Written as DNA, the CDR3 is TGTGCCAGCAGTGAAGCCCGAGGACAGGTTCAAAAACTGTTTTTT. Translation gives CASSEARGQVQKLFF.

The rearrangement uses TRBV5-1 and TRBJ2-2, with D possibly TRBD2 on 5 matching bases. This CDR3 contains 15 residues. Germline V gene data show CDR1 as SGHRS and CDR2 as YFSETQ. Trimming pared 0 bases from V and 2 bases from J, leaving 8 bases between. The CDR3 loop reads CASSLARVNTGELFF. CDR3 bases: TGCGCCAGCAGCTTGGCGCGGGTTAACACCGGGGAGCTGTTTTTT.

The count of this clone is one. The chain recombines TRBV2 with TRBJ2-2; D not resolved. Per germline, CDR1 SNHLY and CDR2 FYNNEI. The CDR3 sequence is 15 residues long. Trimming took off 5 bases at V and 5 bases at J, with 15 bases between the two ends. CDR3 in DNA: TGTGCCAGCAGTCCCCAGGACCTAGGGACCGGGGAGCTGTTTTTT. This gives the protein CASSPQDLGTGELFF.

This sequence joins TRBV7-9 and TRBJ2-5; D ambiguous. V lost 5 bases to trimming and J lost 3 bases, with 16 bases between them. This CDR3 is built from 15 residues. CDR1 is SEHNR, CDR2 FQNEAQ, per germline (reference sequence). CDR3 residues: CASSAFGWLEETQYF. For the CDR3, the DNA is TGTGCCAGCAGCGCGTTTGGTTGGCTTGAAGAGACCCAGTACTTC.

The rearrangement joins TRBV7-2 to TRBJ1-1; D is undetermined. The V and J ends lost 5 bases and 5 bases respectively, with 15 bases between them. CDR1 and CDR2 (germline): SGHTA, FQGNSA. This CDR3 contains 14 residues. The CDR3 reads CASSRSPERTEAFF. The CDR3 bases are TGTGCCAGCAGCCGTAGCCCGGAGAGGACTGAAGCTTTCTTT.

V gene TRBV5-5 combines with J gene TRBJ1-1; tentatively, D is TRBD1 (5 bases). Between the trimmed V and J ends, which lost 3 bases and 0 bases, there was a span of 18 bases. CDR1 SGHKS and CDR2 YYEKEE come from the germline V gene (reference sequence). The CDR3 has 17 residues. CDR3 nucleotide sequence: TGTGCCAGCAGCTCGGACAAGGTCGTTATTATGAACACTGAAGCTTTCTTT. Encoded protein: CASSSDKVVIMNTEAFF.

The chain carries TRBV25-1 and TRBJ2-3; the D gene could be TRBD1 or TRBD2 (5 bases each). The germline V gene encodes CDR1 MGHDK and CDR2 SYGVNS. V was cut by 1 base and J by 0 bases, with 11 bases left in between. The CDR3 loop spans 16 amino acids. CDR3 bases: TGTGCCAGCAGTGAATGGGACGCCAGGAGCACAGATACGCAGTATTTT. It is translated as CASSEWDARSTDTQYF.

V usage is TRBV27 and J usage is TRBJ2-1, with TRBD2 matching over 12 bases. This CDR3 contains 17 residues. The V segment lost 3 bases and the J segment 6 bases; nucleotides outside the gene matches: 9. CDR1 and CDR2 (germline): MNHEY, SMNVEV (reference sequence). Written as DNA, the CDR3 is TGTGCCAGCAGTTTCCGATCTAGCGGGAGGGCCGTCAATGAGCAGTTCTTC. Protein sequence: CASSFRSSGRAVNEQFF.

Notes on this clone: The germline gene is not matched at one end of the junction; a read error may be the cause. This sequence joins TRBV5-1 and TRBJ2-5, with D possibly being TRBD1 (6 bases). This CDR3 region has 13 residues. Germline lookup yields CDR1 SGHRS and CDR2 YFSETQ. The CDR3 DNA follows: TGCGCCAGCAGGTTGGGGGCTTATGAGACCCAGTACTTC. Encoded protein: CASRLGAYETQYF.

This chain links TRBV11-2 with TRBJ1-5; 8 bases are a match to TRBD1. The CDR3 totals 18 residues. J gave up 1 base and V 6 bases, and 14 bases lay outside the gene matches. Germline V gene lookup returns CDR1 SGHAT and CDR2 FQNNGV. The CDR3 loop is CASSPQGGRDRSNQPQHF. The CDR3 DNA is TGTGCCAGCAGTCCACAAGGGGGCCGGGACAGGAGCAATCAGCCCCAGCATTTT.

This chain connects TRBV29-1 to TRBJ2-7; a weak D match, TRBD1 (5 bases). V was trimmed by 4 bases and J by 0 bases, leaving 13 bases between them. CDR1 and CDR2 (germline): SQVTM, ANQGSEA. CDR3 length: 14 residues. The CDR3 sequence: CSVARPGYSYEQYF. Written as DNA, the CDR3 is TGCAGCGTTGCTAGGCCAGGGTACTCCTACGAGCAGTACTTC.

V gene TRBV14 combines with J gene TRBJ1-1, with 8 bases lining up with TRBD1. Per germline, CDR1 SGHDN and CDR2 FVKESK. The CDR3 consists of 16 residues. J gave up 1 base and V 6 bases, and 10 bases lay outside the gene matches. The DNA for the CDR3 is TGTGCCAGCAGTCCGAATCAGGGGGCATGGAACACTGAAGCTTTCTTT. Amino acids: CASSPNQGAWNTEAFF.

This clone was observed a few times. The V and J genes are TRBV10-2 and TRBJ2-2; 13 bases fit TRBD2. Trimming at V came to 10 bases and at J to 7 bases, leaving 9 bases not matched to a gene. The germline V gene encodes CDR1 WSHSY and CDR2 SAAADI. The CDR3 contains 15 residues. DNA for the CDR3: TGCGCCACCGCCACTAGCGGGGGGGCCGGCGGGGAGCTGTTTTTT. Protein: CATATSGGAGGELFF.

This clone appeared a few times. V gene TRBV14 combines with J gene TRBJ2-3, with D possibly matching TRBD2 (7 bases). Trimming cost V 2 bases and J 2 bases, with 14 bases left between them. There are 16 residues in the CDR3. CDR1 and CDR2 from the germline V gene are SGHDN and FVKESK. The CDR3 is CASSQIQGGVTDTQYF. The CDR3 DNA follows: TGTGCCAGCAGCCAAATACAGGGAGGGGTCACAGATACGCAGTATTTT.

The rearrangement uses TRBV30 and TRBJ2-7; D is unclear. CDR1 and CDR2 from the germline V gene are GTSNPN and SVGIG (reference sequence). Trimming pared 4 bases from V and 4 bases from J, leaving 8 bases between. This CDR3 region has 11 residues. This CDR3 reads CAWTRSYEQYF. CDR3 nucleotide sequence: TGTGCCTGGACTCGGAGTTACGAGCAGTACTTC. Based on the CDR3 plus reference TRBV30 and TRBJ2-7, the full variable domain is SQTIHQWPATLVQPVGSPLSLECTVEGTSNPNLYWYRQAAGRGLQLLFYSVGIGQISSEVPQNLSASRPQDRQFILSSKKLLLSDSGFYLCAWTRSYEQYFGPGTRLTVT.

The V gene is TRBV28, the J gene TRBJ1-1, with D perhaps matching TRBD1 (6 bases). Germline V CDR1 and CDR2: MDHEN, SYDVKM. The CDR3 is 14 amino acids. Trimming removed 3 bases from V and 4 bases from J, with 12 bases in between. The CDR3 sequence is CASSLMGAGTEAFF. The CDR3 nucleotides read TGTGCCAGCAGTTTGATGGGGGCTGGCACTGAAGCTTTCTTT.

The chain combines TRBV2 with TRBJ2-5, with 9 nucleotides matching TRBD2. Germline CDR1 and CDR2: SNHLY and FYNNEI. Trimming at V came to 2 bases and at J to 1 base, leaving 5 bases not matched to a gene. The CDR3 is 16 amino acids. This CDR3 is CASSEWLAGTQETQYF. CDR3 sequence (DNA): TGTGCCAGCAGTGAATGGCTAGCGGGGACCCAAGAGACCCAGTACTTC.

This clone was observed a handful of times. J is TRBJ1-4 and V is TRBV25-1, with D possibly being TRBD1 (5 bases). The CDR3 has 15 residues. The germline gives CDR1 MGHDK, CDR2 SYGVNS. Trimming shortened V by 1 base and J by 3 bases, and 9 bases separated the two germline ends. DNA of the CDR3: TGTGCCAGCAGTGAATCGGGGGGGTCTAATGAAAAACTGTTTTTT. Translated, it gives CASSESGGSNEKLFF.

V gene TRBV7-8 combines with J gene TRBJ1-1; D call uncertain. There are 14 residues in the CDR3. V lost 5 bases and J lost 2, with 12 bases in between. The germline gives CDR1 SGHVS, CDR2 FQNEAQ. CDR3 sequence: CASSPTGSNTEAFF. CDR3 nucleotides: TGTGCCAGCAGCCCCACCGGGTCCAACACTGAAGCTTTCTTT.

This clone was counted a single time. As DNA, the CDR3 is TGTGCCAGCAGCACCGGGACAGGCCTCTATGGCTACACCTTC. It codes for CASSTGTGLYGYTF. V is TRBV5-6 and J is TRBJ1-2; 8 positions match TRBD1. CDR3 length equals 14 residues. Trimming cost V 4 bases and J 4 bases; bases outside gene matches: 6. Germline V lookup: CDR1 SGHDT, CDR2 YYEEEE. The full variable domain, rest sourced from reference TRBV5-6 and TRBJ1-2, is DAGVTQSPTHLIKTRGQQVTLRCSPKSGHDTVSWYQQALGQGPQFIFQYYEEEERQRGNFPDRFSGHQFPNYSSELNVNALLLGDSALYLCASSTGTGLYGYTFGSGTRLTVV.

A few counts support this clone. The chain employs TRBV19 and TRBJ1-1, with 7 bases aligning to TRBD1. V was pared by 3 bases and J by 0 bases, with 13 bases of the junction left unmatched. The CDR3 covers 18 residues. The germline gives CDR1 LNHDA, CDR2 SQIVND (reference sequence). The DNA of the CDR3 is TGTGCCAGTAGTATGGCCGGGACAGCCTCTTGGGTGAACACTGAAGCTTTCTTT. The encoded protein is CASSMAGTASWVNTEAFF.

The gene calls are TRBV27 and TRBJ2-1; 9 nucleotides line up with TRBD2. The V gene's germline CDR1 is MNHEY and CDR2 SMNVEV (reference sequence). V trimming: 4 bases; J trimming: 6 bases; junction bases outside the gene matches: 7. The CDR3 has 15 residues. CDR3 DNA: TGTGCCAGCAGTTCCAGGGGTAGCGGGAGCAATGAGCAGTTCTTC. This gives the protein CASSSRGSGSNEQFF.

This sequence joins TRBV19 and TRBJ1-6; no clear D gene. Germline V gene sequence: CDR1 LNHDA, CDR2 SQIVND (reference sequence). This CDR3 is 15 amino acids long. V gave up 1 base and J gave up 7 bases, with 11 bases separating them. Here the CDR3 reads CASSIGAGSNSPLHF. For the CDR3, the DNA is TGTGCCAGTAGTATAGGTGCCGGTTCCAATTCACCCCTCCACTTT. The variable domain in full, with the rest retrieved from reference TRBV19 and TRBJ1-6, is DGGITQSPKYLFRKEGQNVTLSCEQNLNHDAMYWYRQDPGQGLRLIYYSQIVNDFQKGDIAEGYSVSREKKESFPLTVTSAQKNPTAFYLCASSIGAGSNSPLHFGNGTRLTVT.

The rearrangement links TRBV19 to TRBJ2-7; no clear D gene. Germline values: CDR1 LNHDA, CDR2 SQIVND (reference sequence). V dropped 2 bases and J dropped 2 bases, with 10 bases sitting between them. CDR3 length: 14 amino acids. The DNA for the CDR3 is TGTGCCAGTAGTATATATGGCGGAACCTACGAGCAGTACTTC. Protein: CASSIYGGTYEQYF. Drawing the rest from reference TRBV19 and TRBJ2-7, the complete variable domain is DGGITQSPKYLFRKEGQNVTLSCEQNLNHDAMYWYRQDPGQGLRLIYYSQIVNDFQKGDIAEGYSVSREKKESFPLTVTSAQKNPTAFYLCASSIYGGTYEQYFGPGTRLTVT.

This clone occurred a few times. The CDR3 region is CASSYEAGGGSPLHF. DNA of the CDR3: TGTGCCAGCAGTTACGAGGCAGGGGGAGGTTCACCCCTCCACTTT. The chain employs TRBV6-5 and TRBJ1-6; 7 nucleotides agree with TRBD1. Looked up from germline, CDR1 is MNHEY and CDR2 is SVGAGI. The ends lost 2 bases at V and 9 bases at J; junction bases unmatched: 7. This CDR3 comprises 15 residues.

This rearrangement joins TRBV29-1 to TRBJ2-1; the match to TRBD2 covers 7 bases. The CDR3 totals 13 residues. Germline CDR1 reads SQVTM; CDR2 reads ANQGSEA. Losses at the gene ends were 6 bases for V and 4 bases for J; bases not matched to a gene: 6. The CDR3 loop reads CSVWGGRYNEQFF. The CDR3 coding sequence is TGCAGCGTGTGGGGGGGAAGGTACAATGAGCAGTTCTTC.